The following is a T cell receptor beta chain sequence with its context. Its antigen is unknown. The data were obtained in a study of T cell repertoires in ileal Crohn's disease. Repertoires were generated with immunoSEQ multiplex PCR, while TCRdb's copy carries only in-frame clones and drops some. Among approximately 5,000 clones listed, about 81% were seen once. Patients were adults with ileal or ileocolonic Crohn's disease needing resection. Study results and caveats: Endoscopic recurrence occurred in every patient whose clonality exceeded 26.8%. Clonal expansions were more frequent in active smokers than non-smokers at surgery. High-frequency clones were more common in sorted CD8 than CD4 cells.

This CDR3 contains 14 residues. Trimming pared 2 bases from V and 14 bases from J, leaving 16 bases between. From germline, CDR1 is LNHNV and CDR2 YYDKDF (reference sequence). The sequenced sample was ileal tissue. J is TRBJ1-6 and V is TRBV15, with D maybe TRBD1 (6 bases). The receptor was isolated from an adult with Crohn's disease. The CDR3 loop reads CATSRRDIKGSLHF. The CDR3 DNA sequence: TGTGCCACCAGCAGACGGGACATAAAAGGATCCCTCCACTTT.